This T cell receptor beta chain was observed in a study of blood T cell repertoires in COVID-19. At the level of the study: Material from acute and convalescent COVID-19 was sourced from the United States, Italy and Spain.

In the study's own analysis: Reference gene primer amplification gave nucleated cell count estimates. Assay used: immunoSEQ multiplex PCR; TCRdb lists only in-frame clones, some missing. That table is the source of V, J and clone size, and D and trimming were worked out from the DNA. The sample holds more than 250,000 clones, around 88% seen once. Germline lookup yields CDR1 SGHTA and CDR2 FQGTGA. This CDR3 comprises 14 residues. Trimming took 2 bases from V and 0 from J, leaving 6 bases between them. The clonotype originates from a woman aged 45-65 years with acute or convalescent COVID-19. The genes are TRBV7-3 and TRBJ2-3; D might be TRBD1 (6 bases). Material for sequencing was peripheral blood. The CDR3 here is CASSLGTSTDTQYF. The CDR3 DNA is TGTGCCAGCAGCTTAGGGACAAGCACAGATACGCAGTATTTT. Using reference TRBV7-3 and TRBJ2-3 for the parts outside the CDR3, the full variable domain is GAGVSQTPSNKVTEKGKYVELRCDPISGHTALYWYRQSLGQGPEFLIYFQGTGAADDSGLPNDRFFAVRPEGSVSTLKIQRTERGDSAVYLCASSLGTSTDTQYFGPGTRLTVL.